The 20 T cell receptor beta chains reported below all come from one sample, sequenced in a study of T-cell reconstitution after alpha-beta-depleted transplantation in children. Unique molecular identifiers were incorporated into the prepared TCRbeta library. A single record per CDR3 protein comes from TCRdb applying MiXCR to the PCR reads. The table lists 120,000 to 150,000 distinct CDR3 sequences, 8.8% of them singletons. The sample here was PBMCs, mostly from graft donor cells, taken 180 days after TCRalphabeta/CD19-depleted stem cell transplant. Every receptor here comes from a female patient aged 2 to 10 who had a stem cell transplant for congenital amegakaryocytic thrombocytopenia, so the T cells may come from the graft donor.

This clonotype was observed many times. The J gene is TRBJ1-6, the V gene TRBV20-1; D possibly corresponds to TRBD1 (5 bases). The length of the CDR3 is 15 residues. The V end was cut by 3 bases, the J end by 7 bases, with 16 bases between. Germline CDR1 DFQATT, CDR2 SNEGSKA (reference sequence). DNA of the CDR3: TGCAGTGCTAGTTTGGGGCGGTCGGAGAATTCACCCCTCCACTTT. Translation: CSASLGRSENSPLHF.

This clonotype was picked up many times. This chain links TRBV5-1 with TRBJ2-1; TRBD1 matches 7 bases. Germline V gene lookup returns CDR1 SGHRS and CDR2 YFSETQ. This CDR3 has 16 residues. Trimming cost V 4 bases and J 4 bases; bases outside gene matches: 11. CDR3 sequence (DNA): TGCGCCAGCAGCCCAGGACAGGCGGGTTTATACAATGAGCAGTTCTTC. Amino acid sequence: CASSPGQAGLYNEQFF.

As regards this clonotype: A much larger clone lies one base from this, so it may be a read error. The final CDR3 position lacks the conserved phenylalanine or tryptophan, pointing to a likely read error. The rearrangement uses TRBV5-1 and TRBJ2-1; no firm D call. In germline, CDR1 is SGHRS, CDR2 YFSETQ. The CDR3 covers 13 residues. Trimming removed 0 bases at V and 10 bases at J, with 11 bases between. The CDR3 loop is CASSLDSLGEQFS. The CDR3 coding sequence is TGCGCCAGCAGCTTGGACTCCCTGGGGGAGCAGTTCTCC.

This clonotype has only a few counts. V and J are TRBV15 and TRBJ2-7; 8 bases align to TRBD1. CDR3 length: 13 amino acids. The germline CDR1 and CDR2 sequences are LNHNV and YYDKDF (reference sequence). J lost 3 bases, V lost 8 bases, and 6 bases had no gene match. CDR3 in amino acids: CATGPGGSYEQYF. The CDR3 bases are TGTGCCACCGGTCCAGGGGGCAGCTACGAGCAGTACTTC.

This clonotype appeared many times. This sequence joins TRBV28 and TRBJ1-5; no firm D call. Germline CDR1 is MDHEN and CDR2 is SYDVKM. V was clipped by 4 bases and J by 3 bases, with 19 bases between them. The CDR3 is made up of 17 amino acids. As DNA, the CDR3 is TGTGCCAGCAGTTCGACATACCGCGGACGGGACAATCAGCCCCAGCATTTT. This translates into CASSSTYRGRDNQPQHF.

This clonotype has at least ten counts. The J gene is TRBJ1-1, the V gene TRBV28; D ambiguous. The CDR3 sequence is 12 residues long. Trimming removed 5 bases at V and 3 bases at J, with 7 bases between. Germline V gene data show CDR1 as MDHEN and CDR2 as SYDVKM. CDR3 sequence: CASSARYTEAFF. For the CDR3, the DNA is TGTGCCAGCAGTGCAAGATACACTGAAGCTTTCTTT.

Ten or more counts support this clonotype. The V call is TRBV29-1, the J call TRBJ1-1; a weak D match, TRBD1 (5 bases). The CDR3 loop spans 12 amino acids. Trimming removed 5 bases at V and 2 bases at J, with 9 bases between. The germline CDR1 and CDR2 sequences are SQVTM and ANQGSEA. The CDR3 protein is CSVLGHNTEAFF. The CDR3 nucleotides are TGCAGCGTTCTCGGACATAACACTGAAGCTTTCTTT.

This clonotype has ten or more counts. The chain employs TRBV6-1 and TRBJ2-1, with a tentative D call TRBD2 (6 bases). The CDR3 spans 15 residues. The V and J ends lost 4 bases and 1 base respectively, with 11 bases between them. Germline loops: CDR1 MNHNS, CDR2 SASEGT. The CDR3 bases are TGTGCCAGCAGTGCGGGAGTTGTATCCTACAATGAGCAGTTCTTC. Translating it yields CASSAGVVSYNEQFF.

This clonotype was observed at least ten times. The gene calls are TRBV28 and TRBJ2-3, with TRBD2 matching over 9 bases. From germline, CDR1 is MDHEN and CDR2 SYDVKM. The V gene end was trimmed by 7 bases and the J gene end by 6 bases; junction bases not matched to a gene: 5. The length of the CDR3 is 13 residues. CDR3 in DNA: TGTGCCAGCACTCTAGGACTAGCGGATACGCAGTATTTT. Protein product: CASTLGLADTQYF.

This clonotype was detected ten times or more. The chain employs TRBV15 and TRBJ2-3; D is unresolved. Trimming took 1 base from V and 4 from J, leaving 9 bases between them. The CDR3 totals 14 residues. Germline lookup yields CDR1 LNHNV and CDR2 YYDKDF (reference sequence). The CDR3 DNA sequence: TGTGCCACCAGCAGAGTGGAAAGCTCAGATACGCAGTATTTT. It yields the protein CATSRVESSDTQYF.

This clonotype was seen ten or more times. The CDR3 nucleotides are TGTGCCAGCAGTTTCCTAGTCACTGCTTACCCGGAAAAACTGTTTTTT. Amino acids: CASSFLVTAYPEKLFF. The gene calls are TRBV12-3 or TRBV12-4 and TRBJ1-4; D is unclear. There are 16 residues in the CDR3. Trimming stripped 3 bases from V and 8 bases from J, with 19 bases between.

This clonotype occurred a few times. V and J are TRBV18 and TRBJ2-1, with TRBD2 matching 11 bases. This CDR3 has 17 amino acids. Germline CDR1 and CDR2: KGHSH and LQKENI. J gave up 4 bases and V 3 bases, and 8 bases lay outside the gene matches. This CDR3 is CASSPIASGGLYNEQFF. The CDR3 bases are TGTGCCAGCTCACCGATTGCTAGCGGGGGGCTGTACAATGAGCAGTTCTTC. Drawing the rest from reference TRBV18 and TRBJ2-1, the complete variable domain is NAGVMQNPRHLVRRRGQEARLRCSPMKGHSHVYWYRQLPEEGLKFMVYLQKENIIDESGMPKERFSAEFPKEGPSILRIQQVVRGDSAAYFCASSPIASGGLYNEQFFGPGTRLTVL.

The rearrangement uses TRBV4-1 and TRBJ2-7; TRBD1 matches 10 bases. Germline V CDR1 and CDR2: MGHRA, YSYEKL. The ends lost 5 bases at V and 7 bases at J; junction bases unmatched: 5. This CDR3 contains 13 residues. The CDR3 bases are TGCGCCAGCAGCACTGACAGGGGGCTGGAGCAGTACTTC. Its protein product is CASSTDRGLEQYF.

This clonotype was detected many times. V is TRBV27 and J is TRBJ2-1; D uncertain. Trimming took 6 bases from V and 8 from J, leaving 8 bases between them. This CDR3 is 11 amino acids long. CDR1 is MNHEY and CDR2 is SMNVEV in the germline V gene (reference sequence). This chain's CDR3 is CASSSPDEQFF. Written as DNA, the CDR3 is TGTGCCAGCAGCTCCCCGGATGAGCAGTTCTTC.

This clonotype has a count of ten or more. This chain connects TRBV27 to TRBJ1-1; 7 nucleotides align to TRBD1. Losses at the gene ends were 4 bases for V and 2 bases for J; bases not matched to a gene: 13. Per the germline V gene, CDR1 is MNHEY and CDR2 is SMNVEV (reference sequence). This CDR3 is built from 17 residues. The CDR3 nucleotides read TGTGCCAGCAGTTCCTACCTAAGGGGGCGCGATAACACTGAAGCTTTCTTT. It specifies CASSSYLRGRDNTEAFF.

In its sample, this clonotype was seen many times. The rearrangement uses TRBV27 and TRBJ2-6; D is unresolved. V dropped 1 base and J dropped 3 bases, with 1 base sitting between them. Germline CDR1 is MNHEY and CDR2 is SMNVEV (reference sequence). The CDR3 length is 13 residues. CDR3 protein: CASSLFGANVLTF. CDR3 in DNA: TGTGCCAGCAGTTTATTTGGGGCCAACGTCCTGACTTTC.

This clonotype was observed at least ten times. V usage is TRBV5-1 and J usage is TRBJ2-1; D gene ambiguous. The V end lost 1 base, the J end lost 7 bases, and 6 bases lay between the germline ends. Germline CDR1 is SGHRS and CDR2 is YFSETQ. The CDR3 covers 12 residues. Written as DNA, the CDR3 is TGCGCCAGCAGCTTGTCCGTAAATGAGCAGTTCTTC. Translation: CASSLSVNEQFF.

This clonotype was counted ten times or more. Here the CDR3 DNA reads TGCGCCAGCAGCCAAGATCTTCAGGGGAAAGCTTTCTTT. The encoded protein is CASSQDLQGKAFF. This chain uses TRBV4-1 with TRBJ1-1; possibly TRBD1 for D (6 bases). The CDR3 is 13 amino acids. CDR1 is MGHRA and CDR2 is YSYEKL in the germline V gene. V lost 0 bases and J lost 9, with 11 bases in between.

This clonotype has a handful of counts. The chain couples TRBV20-1 to TRBJ2-7; TRBD2 matches 13 bases. The V segment lost 3 bases and the J segment 9 bases; nucleotides outside the gene matches: 11. The CDR3 length is 15 residues. From germline, CDR1 is DFQATT and CDR2 SNEGSKA (reference sequence). CDR3 in amino acids: CSASYPGTSGTVQYF. DNA for the CDR3: TGCAGTGCTAGTTACCCCGGGACTAGCGGGACGGTGCAGTACTTC.

Ten or more counts support this clonotype. V is TRBV20-1 and J is TRBJ1-2; D gene unclear. V dropped 5 bases and J dropped 0 bases, with 10 bases sitting between them. The CDR3 length is 13 residues. The germline gives CDR1 DFQATT, CDR2 SNEGSKA (reference sequence). This CDR3 is CSAPKATNYGYTF. As DNA, the CDR3 is TGCAGTGCTCCGAAAGCTACTAACTATGGCTACACCTTC.